The source of this T cell receptor beta chain is a study of T cell changes during pregnancy in multiple sclerosis. Sequencing was performed with immunoSEQ multiplex PCR; in TCRdb, only in-frame clones are kept and a portion is missing. The sample has roughly 49,000 clones, 85% to 90% seen once; the top ten hold about 1.5%. Sequencing was performed on peripheral blood, taken in the first trimester of pregnancy. The sequence was obtained from a female donor in good health, enrolled as a control in a pregnancy study.

CDR3 in DNA: TGTGCCAGCAGCCCAGCTCAGCTAGAAGGGACCCAGTACTTC. It is translated as CASSPAQLEGTQYF. The rearrangement links TRBV9 to TRBJ2-5; no clear D. V lost 4 bases, J lost 7 bases, and 17 bases lay in between. The CDR3 consists of 14 residues. Looked up from germline, CDR1 is SGDLS and CDR2 is YYNGEE.